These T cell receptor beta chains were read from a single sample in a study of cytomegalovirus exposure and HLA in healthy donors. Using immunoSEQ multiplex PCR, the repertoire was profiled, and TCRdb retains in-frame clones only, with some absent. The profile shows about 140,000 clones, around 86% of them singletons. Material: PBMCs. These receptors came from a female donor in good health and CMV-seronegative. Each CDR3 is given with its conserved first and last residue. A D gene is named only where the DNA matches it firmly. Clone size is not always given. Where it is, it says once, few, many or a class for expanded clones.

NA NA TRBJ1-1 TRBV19 TGTGCCAGTAGTAACAGGGCTATGAACACTGAAGCTTTCTTT CASSNRAMNTEAFF
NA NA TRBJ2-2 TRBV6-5 TGTGCCAGCAGTTACGAACACCGCTCGAACACCGGGGAGCTGTTTTTT CASSYEHRSNTGELFF
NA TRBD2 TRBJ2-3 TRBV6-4 TGTGCCAGCAGTGACTCGAGCGGGAGCCCCACAGATACGCAGTATTTT CASSDSSGSPTDTQYF
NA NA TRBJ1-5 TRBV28 TGTGCCAGCAGTTTATTTGGGGGGAGCAATCAGCCCCAGCATTTT CASSLFGGSNQPQHF
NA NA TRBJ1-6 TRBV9 TGTGCCAGCAGCGTAGGCTCGACAGACAATTCACCCCTCCACTTT CASSVGSTDNSPLHF
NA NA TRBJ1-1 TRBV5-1 TGCGCCAGCAGCTTGCCCTTCAACACTGAAGCTTTCTTT CASSLPFNTEAFF
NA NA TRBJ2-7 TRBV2 TGTGCCAGCAGCTACTACGAGCAGTACTTC CASSYYEQYF
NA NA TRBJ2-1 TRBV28 TGTGCCAGCAGCGGGACTTCGAAGGTATCCTACAATGAGCAGTTCTTC CASSGTSKVSYNEQFF
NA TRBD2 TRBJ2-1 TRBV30 TGTGCCTGGAGTCCCTCAGCGGGAGATGAGCAGTTCTTC CAWSPSAGDEQFF
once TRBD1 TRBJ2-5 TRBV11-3 TGTGCCAGCAGTCGACAGGGAAGAGAGACCCAGTACTTC CASSRQGRETQYF
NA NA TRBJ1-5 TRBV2 TGTGCCAGCAGTGTTGACAGGCATCAGCCCCAGCATTTT CASSVDRHQPQHF
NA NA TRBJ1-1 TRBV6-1 TGTGCCAGCATCCAGACAGGCCTCTACACTGAAGCTTTCTTT CASIQTGLYTEAFF
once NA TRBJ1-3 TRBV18 TGTGCCAGCTCACCACCGAACAGAAACTCTGGAAACACCATATATTTT CASSPPNRNSGNTIYF
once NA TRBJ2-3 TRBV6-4 TGTGCCAGCAGTGGAGCGGGCACAGATACGCAGTATTTT CASSGAGTDTQYF